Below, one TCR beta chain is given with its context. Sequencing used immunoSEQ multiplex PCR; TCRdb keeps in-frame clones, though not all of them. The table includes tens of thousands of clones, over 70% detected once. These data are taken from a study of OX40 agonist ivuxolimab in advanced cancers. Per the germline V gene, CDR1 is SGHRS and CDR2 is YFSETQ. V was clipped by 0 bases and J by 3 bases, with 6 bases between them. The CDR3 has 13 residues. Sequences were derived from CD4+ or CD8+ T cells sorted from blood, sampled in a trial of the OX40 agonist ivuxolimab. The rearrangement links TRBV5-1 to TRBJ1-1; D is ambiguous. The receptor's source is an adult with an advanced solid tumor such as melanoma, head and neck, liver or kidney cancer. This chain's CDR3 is CASSLAVDTEAFF. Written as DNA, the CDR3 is TGCGCCAGCAGCTTGGCGGTGGACACTGAAGCTTTCTTT.